The 28 T cell receptor beta chains presented below share a single source sample, sequenced in a study of blood T cell repertoires in COVID-19. Libraries were prepared by immunoSEQ multiplex PCR; TCRdb keeps only in-frame clonotypes and omits some of them. Of 190,000 or so clones in the sample, roughly four fifths are singletons; the top ten hold approximately 9.2%. Sequenced input: PBMCs or T cells enriched from blood (not recorded which). Every receptor here comes from a man aged 35 to 55 who had recovered from COVID-19.

This sequence joins TRBV18 and TRBJ1-1; tentatively, D is TRBD1 (5 bases). Per germline, CDR1 KGHSH and CDR2 LQKENI. This CDR3 is built from 14 residues. V was shortened by 6 bases and J by 5 bases, with 16 bases between the two germline ends. The CDR3: CASSQGSGSTEAFF. For the CDR3, the DNA is TGTGCCAGCTCCCAGGGTAGTGGGTCGACTGAAGCTTTCTTT.

The rearrangement uses TRBV19 and TRBJ1-2, with 10 bases matching TRBD1. Per the germline V gene, CDR1 is LNHDA and CDR2 is SQIVND (reference sequence). V gave up 4 bases and J gave up 8 bases; unmatched junction bases: 7. CDR3 size: 14 residues. CDR3 region: CASSTKSTGGGYTF. In DNA form, the CDR3 reads TGTGCCAGTAGTACAAAGTCGACAGGGGGCGGCTACACCTTC.

CDR3 coding DNA: TGTGCCAGCAGCTCGACTGCAAATTATAATTCACCCCTCCACTTT. Translated: CASSSTANYNSPLHF. The chain combines TRBV7-9 with TRBJ1-6; no definite D call. This CDR3 comprises 15 residues. The germline gives CDR1 SEHNR, CDR2 FQNEAQ (reference sequence). V was trimmed by 4 bases and J by 4 bases, leaving 11 bases between them.

The chain carries TRBV7-9 and TRBJ2-2, with D perhaps matching TRBD2 (6 bases). Between the trimmed V and J ends, which lost 3 bases and 7 bases, there was a span of 9 bases. CDR3 size: 13 residues. CDR1 and CDR2 from the germline V gene are SEHNR and FQNEAQ (reference sequence). CDR3 coding DNA: TGTGCCAGCAGCTTTGGCGGGATCGGGGAGCTGTTTTTT. Its protein product is CASSFGGIGELFF.

This chain links TRBV19 with TRBJ1-2; D uncertain. This CDR3 contains 12 residues. Per the germline V gene, CDR1 is LNHDA and CDR2 is SQIVND (reference sequence). V was cut by 8 bases and J by 8 bases, with 15 bases left in between. The CDR3 nucleotides are TGTGCCAGTCAGATGGGAGCCGGGGGCTACACCTTC. As protein: CASQMGAGGYTF.

Here the CDR3 DNA reads TGCGCCAGCAGTCGCGGGGGTAGCTCCTACGAGCAGTACTTC. Its translation is CASSRGGSSYEQYF. The chain uses TRBV4-1 and TRBJ2-7; 7 bases map to TRBD2. V lost 6 bases to trimming and J lost 0 bases; unmatched junction nucleotides: 5. The germline gives CDR1 MGHRA, CDR2 YSYEKL. This CDR3 is 14 amino acids long.

This chain links TRBV3-1 (or the pseudogene TRBV3-2) with TRBJ2-7; 7 nucleotides align to TRBD1. V was pared by 9 bases and J by 1 base, with 9 bases of the junction left unmatched. In germline, CDR1 is LGHDT, CDR2 YNNKEL (reference sequence). The CDR3 is 14 residues long. The CDR3 nucleotides read TGTGCCAGTGGGGACAGAGGTCGTTCCTACGAGCAGTACTTC. The encoded protein is CASGDRGRSYEQYF.

This rearrangement joins TRBV3-1 (or the pseudogene TRBV3-2) to TRBJ1-2, with D unclear. Germline CDR1 and CDR2: LGHDT and YNNKEL (reference sequence). This CDR3 has 14 residues. Trimming removed 1 base at V and 8 bases at J, with 14 bases between. This chain's CDR3 is CASSQVSGLGGYTF. The CDR3 nucleotides read TGTGCCAGCAGCCAAGTGAGCGGACTAGGAGGCTACACCTTC.

This chain connects TRBV6-5 to TRBJ2-3; the D gene is possibly TRBD1 (6 bases). The V gene lost 4 bases and the J gene lost 4 bases, with 12 bases spanning the gap. CDR1 is MNHEY and CDR2 is SVGAGI in the germline V gene. The CDR3 is made up of 14 amino acids. In nucleotides, the CDR3 is TGTGCCAGCAGTTTGTATAGGGGGTCAGATACGCAGTATTTT. It yields the protein CASSLYRGSDTQYF.

The rearrangement uses TRBV5-5 and TRBJ1-2; a possible D gene is TRBD1 (6 bases). Trimming left V 2 bases short and J 2 bases short, with 13 bases between. The CDR3 has 15 amino acids. Germline loops: CDR1 SGHKS, CDR2 YYEKEE (reference sequence). The CDR3 bases are TGTGCCAGCAGCTTATGGGGGCCCCCCAACTATGGCTACACCTTC. As protein: CASSLWGPPNYGYTF.

The J gene is TRBJ1-1, the V gene TRBV5-1; a possible D gene is TRBD1 (5 bases). The V and J ends lost 4 bases and 0 bases respectively, with 7 bases between them. The CDR3 runs 13 residues. Germline CDR1 and CDR2: SGHRS and YFSETQ. CDR3 in DNA: TGCGCCAGCAGCCCGGACATGAACACTGAAGCTTTCTTT. Translating gives CASSPDMNTEAFF.

The V and J genes are TRBV3-1 (or the pseudogene TRBV3-2) and TRBJ1-1; D remains ambiguous. Germline V gives CDR1 LGHDT, CDR2 YNNKEL (reference sequence). V was cut by 2 bases and J by 4 bases, with 5 bases left in between. There are 12 residues in the CDR3. DNA of the CDR3: TGTGCCAGCAGCCAATCGAGCACTGAAGCTTTCTTT. Its translation: CASSQSSTEAFF.

The chain recombines TRBV3-1 (or the pseudogene TRBV3-2) with TRBJ1-1, with D possibly TRBD1 on 5 matching bases. Per germline, CDR1 LGHDT and CDR2 YNNKEL (reference sequence). V gave up 4 bases and J gave up 5 bases, with 14 bases separating them. The CDR3 extends over 14 amino acids. Written as DNA, the CDR3 is TGTGCCAGCAGCCTAAAGGGGCATGGGACTGAAGCTTTCTTT. Translation: CASSLKGHGTEAFF.

The genes are TRBV9 and TRBJ2-2; perhaps TRBD1 as D (5 bases). There are 14 residues in the CDR3. V dropped 0 bases and J dropped 6 bases, with 9 bases sitting between them. The germline V gene encodes CDR1 SGDLS and CDR2 YYNGEE. The CDR3 sequence: CASSVGRVAGELFF. The CDR3 DNA follows: TGTGCCAGCAGCGTAGGCAGGGTGGCCGGGGAGCTGTTTTTT.

To note about this clone: This specimen includes other DNA sequences encoding the same CDR3. This chain joins TRBV27 and TRBJ1-5; no firm D call. The germline CDR1 and CDR2 sequences are MNHEY and SMNVEV (reference sequence). The CDR3 has 13 amino acids. V lost 6 bases to trimming and J lost 4 bases, with 10 bases between them. The CDR3 sequence: CASRLTGNQPQHF. In DNA form, the CDR3 reads TGTGCCAGCAGATTGACGGGTAATCAGCCCCAGCATTTT.

The CDR3 DNA follows: TGTGCCAGCAGCCCCGACAGGGGGAGGTCTCGGGGGGAGCTGTTTTTT. As protein: CASSPDRGRSRGELFF. The V call is TRBV7-3, the J call TRBJ2-2; TRBD1 aligns across 9 bases. With V trimmed by 5 bases and J by 8 bases, 12 bases remained unmatched. The germline gives CDR1 SGHTA, CDR2 FQGTGA. This CDR3 has 16 residues.

The chain joins TRBV4-1 to TRBJ2-1; 8 bases fit TRBD2. V was pared by 0 bases and J by 6 bases, with 13 bases of the junction left unmatched. In germline, CDR1 is MGHRA, CDR2 YSYEKL. This CDR3 comprises 18 residues. CDR3 sequence (DNA): TGCGCCAGCAGCCAAGATTCGGGCAGGGCGGGAGGTAGCAATGAGCAGTTCTTC. It specifies CASSQDSGRAGGSNEQFF.

The chain couples TRBV7-9 to TRBJ2-7; 11 bases agree with TRBD2. The length of the CDR3 is 13 residues. CDR1 and CDR2 (germline): SEHNR, FQNEAQ (reference sequence). J gave up 6 bases and V 4 bases, and 2 bases lay outside the gene matches. CDR3 sequence: CASSSTSGSEQYF. The CDR3 bases are TGTGCCAGCAGCTCCACTAGCGGGAGCGAGCAGTACTTC.

V and J are TRBV10-1 and TRBJ2-1; D not certain. This CDR3 contains 16 residues. CDR1 is WNHNN and CDR2 is SYGVQD in the germline V gene (reference sequence). Between the trimmed V and J ends, which lost 2 bases and 7 bases, there was a span of 18 bases. This chain's CDR3 is CASSEDGPTQRNEQFF. The CDR3 nucleotides are TGCGCCAGCAGTGAGGATGGGCCTACTCAACGGAATGAGCAGTTCTTC.

The chain is built from TRBV7-2 and TRBJ1-5; possibly TRBD1 for D (5 bases). Germline CDR1 and CDR2: SGHTA and FQGNSA. V lost 0 bases and J 6 bases, leaving 15 bases between the germline ends. The CDR3 loop spans 16 amino acids. The CDR3 loop reads CASSLAVGAGGQPQHF. For the CDR3, the DNA is TGTGCCAGCAGCTTAGCGGTCGGGGCCGGGGGTCAGCCCCAGCATTTT.

This CDR3 is CASSTMSRPYNEQFF. The DNA for the CDR3 is TGTGCCAGCAGCACGATGTCGAGGCCCTACAATGAGCAGTTCTTC. V is TRBV7-2 and J is TRBJ2-1; no clear D. CDR1 SGHTA and CDR2 FQGNSA come from the germline V gene. CDR3 length equals 15 residues. Trimming pared 5 bases from V and 2 bases from J, leaving 13 bases between.

V and J are TRBV7-3 and TRBJ1-2; 7 bases agree with TRBD1. J was trimmed by 3 bases and V by 6 bases; bases with no gene match: 7. CDR1 SGHTA and CDR2 FQGTGA come from the germline V gene. This CDR3 spans 14 amino acids. The CDR3, as DNA: TGTGCCAGCAGAAAGGGGGCTTTGGACTATGGCTACACCTTC. Its protein is CASRKGALDYGYTF.

J is TRBJ2-7 and V is TRBV21-1; TRBD2, as called in the table, went unchecked against the DNA. TRBV21-1 is deemed a pseudogene. This CDR3 has 15 residues. The CDR3 spells CASSPRRRGVCEQYF. The DNA of the CDR3 is TGTGCCAGCAGCCCTCGGAGGCGGGGAGTTTGCGAGCAGTACTTC.

The chain uses TRBV15 and TRBJ2-1; 8 bases agree with TRBD2. Germline loops: CDR1 LNHNV, CDR2 YYDKDF (reference sequence). The CDR3 runs 11 residues. CDR3 amino acids: CAAGDWYGQFF. CDR3 nucleotides: TGTGCAGCGGGGGACTGGTATGGGCAGTTCTTC.

The V gene is TRBV7-8, the J gene TRBJ2-3; D remains ambiguous. V shed 3 bases and J shed 2 bases, with 9 bases lying between them. This CDR3 is built from 14 residues. Germline lookup yields CDR1 SGHVS and CDR2 FQNEAQ. The CDR3 region has the DNA TGTGCCAGCAGCTTCGGTATGAACACAGATACGCAGTATTTT. This translates into CASSFGMNTDTQYF.

V and J are TRBV28 and TRBJ2-3; TRBD2 aligns across 9 bases. V lost 7 bases and J lost 5; bases outside the gene matches: 10. Germline CDR1 is MDHEN and CDR2 is SYDVKM. The CDR3 loop spans 15 amino acids. The chain's CDR3 is CASMNGGRAGDTQYF. The CDR3, as DNA: TGTGCCAGCATGAACGGCGGGAGGGCCGGAGATACGCAGTATTTT.

J is TRBJ1-3 and V is TRBV10-3; 11 bases fit TRBD1. The CDR3 is 16 amino acids. V trimming: 8 bases; J trimming: 3 bases; junction bases outside the gene matches: 9. Germline CDR1 is ENHRY and CDR2 is SYGVKD. CDR3 sequence (DNA): TGTGCCATCGGACAGGGGGCTACCTCGGGTGGAAACACCATATATTTT. As protein: CAIGQGATSGGNTIYF.

The chain recombines TRBV10-3 with TRBJ2-3; D gene unclear. The CDR3 consists of 16 residues. The germline gives CDR1 ENHRY, CDR2 SYGVKD. Trimming shortened V by 9 bases and J by 3 bases, and 22 bases separated the two germline ends. DNA of the CDR3: TGTGCCATTTCCGAGGAGCCAGCGAAGCGTACAGATACGCAGTATTTT. Its translation: CAISEEPAKRTDTQYF.